The 32 T cell receptor beta chains given below trace back to one sample, sequenced in a study of CD8+ T cells in alopecia areata. Noted treatment: oral pan-JAK inhibitor, 5-10 mg twice daily. Obtained from alopecia areata patients were lesional scalp punch biopsies along with peripheral blood. cDNA serving as the sequencing template came from extracted, reverse transcribed RNA. The data were produced by immunoSEQ multiplex PCR, yet TCRdb's version contains in-frame clones alone and is incomplete. The table includes a few thousand clones, 80% to 95% detected once. The sequences come from skin, collected at week 4, from a patient treated with tofacitinib. These receptors originate from a human donor with alopecia areata.

The J gene is TRBJ2-5, the V gene TRBV27; 11 bases are shared with TRBD2. The CDR3 length is 17 residues. CDR1 and CDR2 from the germline V gene are MNHEY and SMNVEV (reference sequence). The V gene end was trimmed by 5 bases and the J gene end by 5 bases; junction bases not matched to a gene: 13. CDR3 amino acids: CASSPFRLAGWQETQYF. Written as DNA, the CDR3 is TGTGCCAGCAGTCCCTTCCGACTAGCGGGGTGGCAGGAGACCCAGTACTTC.

Only one count was recorded for this clone. J is TRBJ2-3 and V is TRBV4-3; no clear D. CDR1 LGHNA and CDR2 YSLEER come from the germline V gene. Trimming cost V 0 bases and J 4 bases, with 5 bases left between them. The CDR3 totals 13 residues. The CDR3 region is CASSQDSADTQYF. CDR3 sequence (DNA): TGCGCCAGCAGCCAAGATTCCGCAGATACGCAGTATTTT.

The chain carries TRBV6-1 and TRBJ2-1; D is uncertain. The CDR3 has 11 residues. V was pared by 5 bases and J by 4 bases, with 3 bases between. Germline V gene data show CDR1 as MNHNS and CDR2 as SASEGT. CDR3 coding DNA: TGTGCCAGCAGTAAATACAATGAGCAGTTCTTC. This translates into CASSKYNEQFF.

This clone was seen once. The rearrangement links TRBV15 to TRBJ2-1, with D perhaps matching TRBD1 or TRBD2 (6 bases each). There are 17 residues in the CDR3. V lost 3 bases, J lost 1 base, and 16 bases lay in between. The V gene's germline CDR1 is LNHNV and CDR2 YYDKDF (reference sequence). CDR3 DNA: TGTGCCACCAGCAGGACTACACGGGGGCCATCCTACAATGAGCAGTTCTTC. It yields the protein CATSRTTRGPSYNEQFF.

V is TRBV5-1 and J is TRBJ2-7; D possibly corresponds to TRBD1 (6 bases). This CDR3 contains 13 residues. Germline CDR1 and CDR2: SGHRS and YFSETQ. Trimming removed 5 bases at V and 3 bases at J, with 12 bases between. This CDR3 is CASSSGHRYEQYF. CDR3 DNA sequence: TGCGCCAGCAGTTCGGGACACCGCTACGAGCAGTACTTC. The whole variable domain, filled in from reference TRBV5-1 and TRBJ2-7, reads KAGVTQTPRYLIKTRGQQVTLSCSPISGHRSVSWYQQTPGQGLQFLFEYFSETQRNKGNFPGRFSGRQFSNSRSEMNVSTLELGDSALYLCASSSGHRYEQYFGPGTRLTVT.

This clone was found a few times. This sequence joins TRBV7-8 and TRBJ1-4, with D hard to call. The CDR3 length is 14 residues. Trimming removed 4 bases at V and 6 bases at J, with 12 bases between. Germline CDR1 is SGHVS and CDR2 is FQNEAQ. For the CDR3, the DNA is TGTGCCAGCAGCTCGAAATCTTACGATGAAAAACTGTTTTTT. Its translation is CASSSKSYDEKLFF.

CDR3 DNA sequence: TGTGCCAGCAGCTCCGGGTTCGAATTCTACGAGCAGTACTTC. Amino acids: CASSSGFEFYEQYF. The gene calls are TRBV7-2 and TRBJ2-7; unclear D gene. With 4 bases removed from V and 3 bases from J, the gap between germline ends came to 13 bases. Germline assignment: CDR1 SGHTA and CDR2 FQGNSA. The CDR3 runs 14 residues.

V usage is TRBV29-1 and J usage is TRBJ1-5, with 8 bases fitting TRBD1. This CDR3 comprises 13 residues. The V gene's germline CDR1 is SQVTM and CDR2 ANQGSEA. Trimming took 6 bases from V and 3 from J; bases not matched to a gene: 4. The CDR3: CSVETGVNQPQHF. For the CDR3, the DNA is TGCAGCGTGGAGACAGGGGTCAATCAGCCCCAGCATTTT.

This chain links TRBV7-2 with TRBJ2-6, with unresolved D. This CDR3 spans 15 amino acids. V lost 1 base and J lost 2, with 6 bases in between. Germline V gives CDR1 SGHTA, CDR2 FQGNSA. The CDR3 DNA reads TGTGCCAGCAGCTTAGTGGTAACTGGGGCCAACGTCCTGACTTTC. It specifies CASSLVVTGANVLTF.

The chain couples TRBV27 to TRBJ2-6; D remains ambiguous. Germline CDR1 is MNHEY and CDR2 is SMNVEV (reference sequence). The CDR3 covers 17 residues. V was clipped by 3 bases and J by 1 base, with 13 bases between them. CDR3 sequence reads: CASSFLAGGSGANVLTF. In DNA, the CDR3 is TGTGCCAGCAGTTTTCTCGCCGGTGGATCTGGGGCCAACGTCCTGACTTTC.

CDR3 nucleotide sequence: TGTGCCAGCAGCCCGCTACGCCGGGACAGGGGATTTAAGAGCAATCAGCCCCAGCATTTT. It yields the protein CASSPLRRDRGFKSNQPQHF. This chain connects TRBV13 to TRBJ1-5; 10 nucleotides agree with TRBD1. V shed 5 bases, J shed 1 base, and the junction held 17 bases outside the gene matches. The germline gives CDR1 PRHDT, CDR2 FYEKMQ (reference sequence). The CDR3 totals 20 residues.

The gene calls are TRBV29-1 and TRBJ1-5, with D perhaps TRBD1 (5 bases). Trimming took off 6 bases at V and 7 bases at J, with 16 bases between the two ends. The CDR3 length is 13 residues. Germline CDR1 is SQVTM and CDR2 is ANQGSEA. Here the CDR3 reads CSVESSGGQPQHF. CDR3 bases: TGCAGCGTCGAAAGCAGTGGGGGACAGCCCCAGCATTTT.

This clone has more than one count but fewer than ten. V usage is TRBV19 and J usage is TRBJ2-1; TRBD1 matches at 9 bases. The J segment lost 5 bases and the V segment lost 7 bases, leaving 9 bases of the junction unmatched. CDR1 LNHDA and CDR2 SQIVND come from the germline V gene (reference sequence). The CDR3 extends over 15 amino acids. CDR3: CASTSTGGRDNEQFF. In DNA, the CDR3 is TGTGCCAGTACCTCGACAGGGGGGCGGGACAATGAGCAGTTCTTC.

In its sample, this clone was seen once. The rearrangement links TRBV19 to TRBJ2-7, with 7 bases identical to TRBD1. Trimming cost V 5 bases and J 3 bases; bases outside gene matches: 7. The CDR3 contains 14 residues. Germline CDR1 LNHDA, CDR2 SQIVND (reference sequence). The CDR3 bases are TGTGCCAGTAGTGCTGACAGGGATTTCTACGAGCAGTACTTC. This encodes CASSADRDFYEQYF.

The chain links TRBV5-6 to TRBJ2-2, with D maybe TRBD2 (6 bases). With 0 bases removed from V and 7 bases from J, the gap between germline ends came to 16 bases. CDR3 length: 16 residues. Germline V gene sequence: CDR1 SGHDT, CDR2 YYEEEE. The CDR3 DNA sequence: TGTGCCAGCAGCTTGGCCGGGGGTGGCGGTCGCGGGGAGCTGTTTTTT. Translation gives CASSLAGGGGRGELFF.

V and J are TRBV7-3 and TRBJ2-6, with D unclear. V gave up 2 bases and J gave up 0 bases, with 14 bases separating them. The CDR3 consists of 18 residues. CDR1 is SGHTA, CDR2 FQGTGA, per germline. The CDR3 DNA reads TGTGCCAGCAGCTTAGTAGCAGGCCGGTTCTCTGGGGCCAACGTCCTGACTTTC. Protein sequence: CASSLVAGRFSGANVLTF.

J is TRBJ2-1 and V is TRBV7-2; 8 bases agree with TRBD2. The CDR3 runs to 14 residues. V gave up 4 bases and J gave up 7 bases; unmatched junction bases: 6. Germline V gene lookup returns CDR1 SGHTA and CDR2 FQGNSA. CDR3 DNA sequence: TGTGCCAGCAGCTCAGGGTCTAGCGGGAATGAGCAGTTCTTC. This sequence encodes CASSSGSSGNEQFF. The whole variable domain, remainder taken from reference TRBV7-2 and TRBJ2-1, is GAGVSQSPSNKVTEKGKDVELRCDPISGHTALYWYRQSLGQGLEFLIYFQGNSAPDKSGLPSDRFSAERTGGSVSTLTIQRTQQEDSAVYLCASSSGSSGNEQFFGPGTRLTVL.

The chain links TRBV27 to TRBJ1-6, with 9 bases fitting TRBD1. J was trimmed by 10 bases and V by 2 bases; bases with no gene match: 6. Germline V gene sequence: CDR1 MNHEY, CDR2 SMNVEV (reference sequence). This CDR3 contains 15 residues. The DNA of the CDR3 is TGTGCCAGCAGTTTAAGACAGGGGGGCGGATCACCCCTCCACTTT. Residues: CASSLRQGGGSPLHF.

The CDR3 nucleotides are TGCGCCAGCGGACATACCTCCTACGAGCAGTACTTC. It specifies CASGHTSYEQYF. The chain has TRBV5-1 and TRBJ2-7; perhaps TRBD1 as D (5 bases). The CDR3 sequence is 12 residues long. The germline V gene has CDR1 SGHRS and CDR2 YFSETQ. V was shortened by 7 bases and J by 0 bases, with 8 bases between the two germline ends.

The CDR3 nucleotides read TGTGCCAGCAGCTCCGACAGGGGGGAATTGAACATTCAGTACTTC. Translating gives CASSSDRGELNIQYF. The chain employs TRBV5-8 and TRBJ2-4, with TRBD1 matching over 9 bases. The CDR3 contains 15 residues. V was clipped by 3 bases and J by 7 bases; unmatched bases: 8. The germline V gene has CDR1 SGHTS and CDR2 YDEGEE.

The rearrangement uses TRBV14 and TRBJ2-1; possible D gene TRBD2, 6 bases. Germline V gene sequence: CDR1 SGHDN, CDR2 FVKESK. This CDR3 spans 16 amino acids. Trimming took 1 base from V and 3 from J, leaving 13 bases between them. CDR3 sequence (DNA): TGTGCCAGCAGCCAAGTCGGAGGGGCTCACTACAATGAGCAGTTCTTC. Protein: CASSQVGGAHYNEQFF. The full variable domain, with the rest looked up from reference TRBV14 and TRBJ2-1, is EAGVTQFPSHSVIEKGQTVTLRCDPISGHDNLYWYRRVMGKEIKFLLHFVKESKQDESGMPNNRFLAERTGGTYSTLKVQPAELEDSGVYFCASSQVGGAHYNEQFFGPGTRLTVL.

This clone was detected once. The V gene is TRBV29-1, the J gene TRBJ1-4; D gene ambiguous. Per the germline V gene, CDR1 is SQVTM and CDR2 is ANQGSEA. There are 13 residues in the CDR3. Between the trimmed V and J ends, which lost 7 bases and 0 bases, there was a span of 9 bases. The CDR3: CSALEATNEKLFF. Written as DNA, the CDR3 is TGCAGCGCCCTTGAAGCAACTAATGAAAAACTGTTTTTT. The whole variable domain, remainder taken from reference TRBV29-1 and TRBJ1-4, is SAVISQKPSRDICQRGTSLTIQCQVDSQVTMMFWYRQQPGQSLTLIATANQGSEATYESGFVIDKFPISRPNLTFSTLTVSNMSPEDSSIYLCSALEATNEKLFFGSGTQLSVL.

The chain recombines TRBV13 with TRBJ2-7; possibly TRBD2 for D (6 bases). CDR1 PRHDT and CDR2 FYEKMQ come from the germline V gene (reference sequence). The CDR3 is 15 amino acids. V was pared by 5 bases and J by 1 base, with 15 bases between. The CDR3 bases are TGTGCCAGCAGCGCCGCCGGGACTCCGTCCTACGAGCAGTACTTC. Translating gives CASSAAGTPSYEQYF.

The chain joins TRBV5-1 to TRBJ2-7; D possibly corresponds to TRBD2 (5 bases). V shed 4 bases and J shed 0 bases, with 11 bases lying between them. Germline CDR1 is SGHRS and CDR2 is YFSETQ. CDR3 size: 14 residues. This CDR3 reads CASSIYGVSYEQYF. In DNA, the CDR3 is TGCGCCAGCAGCATCTACGGGGTCTCCTACGAGCAGTACTTC.

The chain uses TRBV5-1 and TRBJ2-1, with 11 nucleotides matching TRBD2. V gave up 3 bases and J gave up 0 bases; unmatched junction bases: 5. Germline CDR1 is SGHRS and CDR2 is YFSETQ. CDR3 size: 17 residues. The CDR3 DNA is TGCGCCAGCAGCTCCACTAGCGGGGGTTACTCCTACAATGAGCAGTTCTTC. As protein: CASSSTSGGYSYNEQFF.

The V gene is TRBV19, the J gene TRBJ1-1, with D maybe TRBD1 (5 bases). The CDR3 runs to 11 residues. V lost 4 bases, J lost 7 bases, and 7 bases lay in between. Germline-derived CDR1 and CDR2 are LNHDA and SQIVND (reference sequence). CDR3: CASSTQVEAFF. The CDR3 DNA is TGTGCCAGTAGTACACAGGTTGAAGCTTTCTTT. The variable domain in full, completed from reference TRBV19 and TRBJ1-1, reads DGGITQSPKYLFRKEGQNVTLSCEQNLNHDAMYWYRQDPGQGLRLIYYSQIVNDFQKGDIAEGYSVSREKKESFPLTVTSAQKNPTAFYLCASSTQVEAFFGQGTRLTVV.

The chain has TRBV29-1 and TRBJ1-2, with D hard to call. The ends were cut back, 3 bases at V and 1 base at J, with 12 bases in the middle. The CDR3 length is 14 residues. CDR1 and CDR2 (germline): SQVTM, ANQGSEA. Here the CDR3 DNA reads TGCAGCGTTGAGGGCGGTAGGGATAACTATGGCTACACCTTC. Translation: CSVEGGRDNYGYTF.

V gene TRBV29-1 combines with J gene TRBJ2-1; the match to TRBD2 covers 7 bases. J was trimmed by 4 bases and V by 7 bases; bases with no gene match: 10. This CDR3 has 14 residues. In germline, CDR1 is SQVTM, CDR2 ANQGSEA. Here the CDR3 reads CSADTSELYNEQFF. In DNA form, the CDR3 reads TGCAGCGCGGATACTAGCGAGCTATACAATGAGCAGTTCTTC.

The J gene is TRBJ1-5, the V gene TRBV14; D not certain. Per the germline V gene, CDR1 is SGHDN and CDR2 is FVKESK. The CDR3 runs 16 residues. Trimming cost V 1 base and J 5 bases, with 15 bases left between them. This CDR3 reads CASSQGRLSDDQPQHF. The CDR3, as DNA: TGTGCCAGCAGCCAAGGGAGGCTATCCGATGATCAGCCCCAGCATTTT. Full variable domain (rest looked up from reference TRBV14 and TRBJ1-5): EAGVTQFPSHSVIEKGQTVTLRCDPISGHDNLYWYRRVMGKEIKFLLHFVKESKQDESGMPNNRFLAERTGGTYSTLKVQPAELEDSGVYFCASSQGRLSDDQPQHFGDGTRLSIL.

The rearrangement links TRBV14 to TRBJ1-2; D possibly corresponds to TRBD1 (5 bases). V lost 4 bases, J lost 4 bases, and 16 bases lay in between. CDR1 and CDR2 from the germline V gene are SGHDN and FVKESK. This CDR3 is 15 amino acids long. The CDR3 coding sequence is TGTGCCAGCAGCCCAGGAAGGGGAGAGATCTATGGCTACACCTTC. This translates into CASSPGRGEIYGYTF.

The chain joins TRBV5-5 to TRBJ2-1; D tentatively reads TRBD1 or TRBD2 (5 bases each). Deletions cut 5 bases from V and 14 bases from J, with 23 bases between. The CDR3 is 14 amino acids. Germline CDR1 reads SGHKS; CDR2 reads YYEKEE (reference sequence). CDR3 in DNA: TGTGCCAGCAGAGGTCCGGGACCTTCGGCCAATGAGTTCTTC. Protein sequence: CASRGPGPSANEFF.

The chain joins TRBV7-8 to TRBJ2-1; D tentatively reads TRBD1 or TRBD2 (5 bases each). The CDR3 has 15 amino acids. Germline values: CDR1 SGHVS, CDR2 FQNEAQ. V lost 7 bases, J lost 4 bases, and 17 bases lay in between. The CDR3 protein is CASTSGTRLYNEQFF. The CDR3 region has the DNA TGTGCCAGCACCTCCGGGACCAGACTTTACAATGAGCAGTTCTTC.